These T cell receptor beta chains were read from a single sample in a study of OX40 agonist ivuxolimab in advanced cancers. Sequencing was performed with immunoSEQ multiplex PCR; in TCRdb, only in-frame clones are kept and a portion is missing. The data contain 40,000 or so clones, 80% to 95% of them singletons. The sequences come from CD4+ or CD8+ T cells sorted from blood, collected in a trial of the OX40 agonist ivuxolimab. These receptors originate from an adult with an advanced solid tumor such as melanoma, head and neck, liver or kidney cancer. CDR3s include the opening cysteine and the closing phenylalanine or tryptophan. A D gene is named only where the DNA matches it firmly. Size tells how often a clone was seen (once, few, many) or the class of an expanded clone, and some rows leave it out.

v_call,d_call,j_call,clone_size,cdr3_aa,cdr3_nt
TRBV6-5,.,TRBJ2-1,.,CAASRGSSYNEQFF,TGTGCCGCCTCTCGGGGGAGCTCCTACAATGAGCAGTTCTTC
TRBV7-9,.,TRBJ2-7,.,CASSLVGGYEQYF,TGTGCCAGCAGCTTAGTCGGGGGTTACGAGCAGTACTTC
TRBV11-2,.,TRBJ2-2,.,CASSLGPTNGNTGELFF,TGTGCCAGCAGCTTAGGGCCTACAAACGGGAACACCGGGGAGCTGTTTTTT
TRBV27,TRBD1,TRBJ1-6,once,CASSLTPPGTGYSPLHF,TGTGCCAGCAGTTTAACCCCCCCGGGGACAGGGTATTCACCCCTCCACTTT
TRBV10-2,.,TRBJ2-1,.,CASSDLVAAYNEQFF,TGCGCCAGCAGTGACTTGGTAGCGGCCTACAATGAGCAGTTCTTC
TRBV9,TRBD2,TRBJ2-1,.,CASSASGSSYNEQFF,TGTGCCAGCAGCGCTAGCGGGAGCTCCTACAATGAGCAGTTCTTC
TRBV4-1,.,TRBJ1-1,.,CASSPGQGSEAFF,TGCGCCAGCAGCCCAGGGCAGGGCTCTGAAGCTTTCTTT
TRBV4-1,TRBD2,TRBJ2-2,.,CASSQEESLLAGSTGELFF,TGCGCCAGCAGCCAAGAAGAGTCCCTCTTAGCGGGGTCCACCGGGGAGCTGTTTTTT
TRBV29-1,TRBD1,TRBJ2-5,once,CSVGTGQETQYF,TGCAGCGTTGGGACAGGGCAAGAGACCCAGTACTTC
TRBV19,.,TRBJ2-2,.,CASRGWSVGGITGELFF,TGTGCCAGCAGGGGGTGGTCAGTCGGGGGCATCACCGGGGAGCTGTTTTTT
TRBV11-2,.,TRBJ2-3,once,CASSPLVIHSFTDTQYF,TGTGCCAGCAGCCCTTTAGTAATCCACTCCTTCACAGATACGCAGTATTTT
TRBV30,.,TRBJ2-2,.,CAWDWGNTGELFF,TGTGCCTGGGATTGGGGAAACACCGGGGAGCTGTTTTTT
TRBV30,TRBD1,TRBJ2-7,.,CARRDRGSGEQYF,TGTGCCCGCCGGGACAGGGGCTCTGGCGAGCAGTACTTC
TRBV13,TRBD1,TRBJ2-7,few,CASQGTAQDDEQYF,TGTGCCAGCCAGGGGACAGCCCAAGACGACGAGCAGTACTTC
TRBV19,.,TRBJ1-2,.,CASSMERDWVDPNYGYTF,TGTGCCAGTAGTATGGAACGGGATTGGGTGGACCCTAACTATGGCTACACCTTC
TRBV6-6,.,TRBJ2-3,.,CASSPPGTTDTQYF,TGTGCCAGCAGCCCTCCCGGGACCACAGATACGCAGTATTTT
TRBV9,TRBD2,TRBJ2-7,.,CASSPSGRTNHEQYF,TGTGCCAGCAGCCCTAGCGGGAGGACCAACCACGAGCAGTACTTC